The 10 T cell receptor beta chains below all came from one sample that was sequenced in a study of cytomegalovirus exposure and HLA in healthy donors. Researchers ran the PCR with 60 Vbeta and 13 Jbeta primers. The repertoire was sequenced with immunoSEQ multiplex PCR; TCRdb's copy has only in-frame clones and lacks some. The repertoire holds around 150,000 clones, with less than 80% as singletons. Sequencing was performed on PBMCs. The source is a man between 35 and 55 years old in good health and CMV-seronegative.

The chain joins TRBV6-5 to TRBJ2-3; D might be TRBD1 (5 bases). V was clipped by 6 bases and J by 5 bases, with 6 bases between them. This CDR3 contains 11 residues. Germline V lookup: CDR1 MNHEY, CDR2 SVGAGI. CDR3 DNA sequence: TGTGCCAGCAGGCAGGGAGATACGCAGTATTTT. This sequence encodes CASRQGDTQYF.

This chain connects TRBV9 to TRBJ1-1, with unresolved D. The CDR3 has 12 amino acids. Germline CDR1 SGDLS, CDR2 YYNGEE. V lost 4 bases to trimming and J lost 8 bases, with 12 bases between them. The CDR3 here is CASSPSGSEAFF. CDR3 sequence (DNA): TGTGCCAGCAGCCCTTCAGGATCCGAAGCTTTCTTT. The variable domain in full, with the rest retrieved from reference TRBV9 and TRBJ1-1, is DSGVTQTPKHLITATGQRVTLRCSPRSGDLSVYWYQQSLDQGLQFLIQYYNGEERAKGNILERFSAQQFPDLHSELNLSSLELGDSALYFCASSPSGSEAFFGQGTRLTVV.

The chain couples TRBV12-5 to TRBJ1-1; a possible D gene is TRBD1 (5 bases). V was trimmed by 6 bases and J by 1 base, leaving 12 bases between them. The CDR3 loop spans 14 amino acids. CDR1 LGHNT and CDR2 FRNRAP come from the germline V gene. For the CDR3, the DNA is TGTGCTAGTGGCCCCGGGCAGGGGAACACTGAAGCTTTCTTT. Protein: CASGPGQGNTEAFF.

The V call is TRBV4-3, the J call TRBJ1-1; no clear D. This CDR3 is built from 13 residues. Trimming took 2 bases from V and 8 from J, leaving 12 bases between them. Germline values: CDR1 LGHNA, CDR2 YSLEER. CDR3 nucleotides: TGCGCCAGCAGCCAATGGGGAGGTGGGGAAGCTTTCTTT. It yields the protein CASSQWGGGEAFF.

V gene TRBV7-3 combines with J gene TRBJ1-5, with a possible D match to TRBD1 (5 bases). The germline CDR1 and CDR2 sequences are SGHTA and FQGTGA. The CDR3 has 13 amino acids. V was cut by 5 bases and J by 5 bases, with 10 bases left in between. For the CDR3, the DNA is TGTGCCAGCAGCCCTGACAGTGATCAGCCCCAGCATTTT. Translated, it gives CASSPDSDQPQHF.

This clone occurred a few times. This same CDR3 is encoded by further DNA sequences in the sample. V usage is TRBV29-1 and J usage is TRBJ2-3; the D is unclear. The germline V and J ends were trimmed by 4 bases and 3 bases, with 8 bases remaining between them. This CDR3 contains 12 residues. Germline-derived CDR1 and CDR2 are SQVTM and ANQGSEA. The CDR3 loop reads CSVAVDTDTQYF. The CDR3 coding sequence is TGCAGCGTTGCAGTTGATACAGATACGCAGTATTTT.

This chain connects TRBV7-2 to TRBJ2-4; maybe TRBD1 (5 bases). Trimming shortened V by 1 base and J by 9 bases, and 16 bases separated the two germline ends. Germline assignment: CDR1 SGHTA and CDR2 FQGNSA. The CDR3 is 15 residues long. CDR3 sequence (DNA): TGTGCCAGCAGCTTAGTCGAGGCAGGGTCGGCCATTCAGTACTTC. It specifies CASSLVEAGSAIQYF. Drawing the rest from reference TRBV7-2 and TRBJ2-4, the complete variable domain is GAGVSQSPSNKVTEKGKDVELRCDPISGHTALYWYRQSLGQGLEFLIYFQGNSAPDKSGLPSDRFSAERTGGSVSTLTIQRTQQEDSAVYLCASSLVEAGSAIQYFGAGTRLSVL.

CDR3 in DNA: TGTGCCAGCAGCTGGGGGACTAGCGGGGGATGGAACACCGGGGAGCTGTTTTTT. Residues: CASSWGTSGGWNTGELFF. V usage is TRBV7-6 and J usage is TRBJ2-2, with 14 bases matching TRBD2. Germline V gives CDR1 SGHVS, CDR2 FNYEAQ. V trimming: 4 bases; J trimming: 1 base; junction bases outside the gene matches: 5. The CDR3 totals 18 residues.

The V call is TRBV5-4, the J call TRBJ2-7, with TRBD1 identical over 12 bases. Germline V gives CDR1 SGHNT, CDR2 YYREEE (reference sequence). V lost 4 bases to trimming and J lost 7 bases; unmatched junction nucleotides: 9. The CDR3 runs 15 residues. DNA of the CDR3: TGTGCCAGCAGCCTAGCCGGGACAGGGGGCCGGGAGCAGTACTTC. It encodes CASSLAGTGGREQYF.

The chain recombines TRBV12-5 with TRBJ2-1, with a possible D match to TRBD1 (5 bases). The V gene lost 6 bases and the J gene lost 7 bases, with 19 bases spanning the gap. Germline loops: CDR1 LGHNT, CDR2 FRNRAP. CDR3 size: 15 residues. Here the CDR3 DNA reads TGTGCTAGTGGCCCCGACAGTAGAATCTCAAATGAGCAGTTCTTC. As protein: CASGPDSRISNEQFF. Variable domain in full (rest from reference TRBV12-5 and TRBJ2-1): DARVTQTPRHKVTEMGQEVTMRCQPILGHNTVFWYRQTMMQGLELLAYFRNRAPLDDSGMPKDRFSAEMPDATLATLKIQPSEPRDSAVYFCASGPDSRISNEQFFGPGTRLTVL.